A selection of T cell receptor beta chains follows, all from one sample in a study of T-cell memory formation after mild COVID-19. TCRdb re-called the 5' RACE reads with MiXCR, one entry per CDR3 protein. This sample has about 540,000 distinct CDR3 sequences, with about a fifth found just once. Source material: PBMCs or a T cell subset sorted from them (not recorded which). These receptor sequences come from an adult woman who had mild COVID-19 (a few samples of this study predate the infection). Cell type and time point are not known. Each CDR3 is given with its conserved first and last residue. The D gene is left open where the match is weak. Size tells how often a clone was seen (once, few, many) or the class of an expanded clone, and some rows leave it out.

clone size	V gene	J gene	D gene	CDR3 protein	CDR3 DNA
.	TRBV10-3	TRBJ2-3	.	CAAGGNTDTQYF	TGTGCCGCCGGTGGCAATACAGATACGCAGTATTTT
few	TRBV30	TRBJ1-4	TRBD1	CAWSAGLDRGSEKLFF	TGTGCCTGGAGTGCGGGGTTGGACAGGGGATCGGAAAAACTGTTTTTT
.	TRBV7-3	TRBJ2-3	TRBD2	CASSPSGGGGAWGDTQYF	TGTGCCAGCAGCCCCTCGGGCGGCGGGGGGGCCTGGGGAGATACGCAGTATTTT
.	TRBV9	TRBJ2-1	TRBD2	CASSVEGSGRIEQFF	TGTGCCAGCAGCGTAGAAGGTAGCGGGAGAATTGAGCAGTTCTTC
few	TRBV5-4	TRBJ2-7	.	CASSLGKGASYEQYF	TGTGCCAGCAGCTTGGGGAAAGGGGCGTCCTACGAGCAGTACTTC
.	TRBV6-4	TRBJ2-1	.	CATKGGNEQFF	TGTGCCACCAAGGGTGGCAATGAGCAGTTCTTC
.	TRBV10-3	TRBJ2-3	TRBD2	CAIRQTSGGSTSTDTQYF	TGTGCCATCAGGCAAACTAGCGGGGGATCAACTAGCACAGATACGCAGTATTTT
few	TRBV15	TRBJ1-1	.	CATSRAAGRTEAFF	TGTGCCACCAGCAGAGCGGCAGGGCGAACTGAAGCTTTCTTT
few	TRBV6-5	TRBJ1-2	.	CASSWESGNYGYTF	TGTGCCAGCAGTTGGGAGTCGGGAAACTATGGCTACACCTTC
.	TRBV6-5	TRBJ2-7	.	CASSILAEDTYEQYF	TGTGCCAGCAGTATTCTAGCTGAGGACACCTACGAGCAGTACTTC
.	TRBV4-1	TRBJ2-5	.	CASSQGGAGKETQYF	TGCGCCAGCAGCCAAGGGGGAGCAGGGAAAGAGACCCAGTACTTC
few	TRBV6-6	TRBJ1-1	.	CASSPRTAYTEAFF	TGTGCCAGCAGTCCGCGGACAGCTTACACTGAAGCTTTCTTT
.	TRBV6-6	TRBJ1-2	.	CASSNYGYTF	TGTGCCAGCAGTAACTATGGCTACACCTTC
few	TRBV6-6	TRBJ2-7	TRBD1	CASTVGQGGSYEQYF	TGTGCCAGCACCGTGGGACAGGGTGGCTCCTACGAGCAGTACTTC
.	TRBV4-3	TRBJ2-1	TRBD2	CASSPRSAGVNEQFF	TGCGCCAGCAGCCCCAGATCGGCGGGAGTTAATGAGCAGTTCTTC
.	TRBV10-3	TRBJ2-3	.	CAILSGTDTQYF	TGTGCCATCTTATCCGGCACAGATACGCAGTATTTT
.	TRBV29-1	TRBJ2-7	TRBD1	CSVDRWTGEGEQYF	TGCAGCGTTGATAGGTGGACAGGGGAGGGGGAGCAGTACTTC
.	TRBV9	TRBJ2-7	TRBD2	CASSGGTSATYEQYF	TGTGCCAGCAGCGGGGGGACTAGCGCGACCTACGAGCAGTACTTC
.	TRBV29-1	TRBJ2-7	.	CSVEPKGSYEQYF	TGCAGCGTTGAGCCGAAGGGGTCCTACGAGCAGTACTTC
few	TRBV11-2	TRBJ1-1	.	CASSFYRDSGTEAFF	TGTGCCAGCAGCTTCTACAGGGATTCGGGAACTGAAGCTTTCTTT
.	TRBV7-2	TRBJ2-3	TRBD2	CASSLAVLAGGSTDTQYF	TGTGCCAGCAGCTTAGCGGTACTAGCGGGAGGAAGCACAGATACGCAGTATTTT
few	TRBV3-1	TRBJ2-7	.	CASSQDGLYEQYF	TGTGCCAGCAGCCAAGACGGGCTCTACGAGCAGTACTTC
many	TRBV5-1	TRBJ2-1	TRBD2	CASSRTSDNEQFF	TGCGCCAGCAGCCGTACTAGCGACAATGAGCAGTTCTTC
.	TRBV20-1	TRBJ2-7	.	CSATDGVTYEQYF	TGCAGTGCGACAGACGGGGTGACCTACGAGCAGTACTTC
.	TRBV11-2	TRBJ2-3	TRBD2	CASTTLAGVEDTQYF	TGTGCCAGCACCACACTAGCGGGAGTAGAAGATACGCAGTATTTT
few	TRBV20-1	TRBJ1-1	.	CSAPKHVNTEAFF	TGCAGTGCTCCGAAACATGTGAACACTGAAGCTTTCTTT
.	TRBV12-3/TRBV12-4	TRBJ2-7	TRBD2	CASSAQGLAEEKYF	TGTGCCAGCAGTGCCCAGGGACTAGCGGAGGAAAAGTACTTC
.	TRBV9	TRBJ2-3	TRBD2	CASSVPGGGLAPDTQYF	TGTGCCAGCAGCGTACCTGGGGGGGGACTAGCGCCAGATACGCAGTATTTT
many	TRBV29-1	TRBJ2-4	TRBD1	CSARALTGGGNIQYF	TGCAGCGCCCGGGCCCTGACAGGGGGAGGAAACATTCAGTACTTC
few	TRBV4-1	TRBJ1-1	.	CASSQGGVGIEAFF	TGCGCCAGCAGCCAAGGTGGGGTGGGGATCGAAGCTTTCTTT
.	TRBV7-9	TRBJ1-1	.	CASRAAVDEAFF	TGTGCCAGCAGGGCGGCGGTAGATGAAGCTTTCTTT
few	TRBV29-1	TRBJ2-7	.	CSVPPGVSSYEQYF	TGCAGCGTCCCACCAGGAGTAAGTTCCTACGAGCAGTACTTC
few	TRBV12-3/TRBV12-4	TRBJ1-1	.	CASSLFGGAPEAFF	TGTGCCAGCAGTTTATTTGGGGGGGCTCCTGAAGCTTTCTTT
few	TRBV18	TRBJ2-7	TRBD2	CASSPPGLAGGPTYEQYF	TGTGCCAGCTCACCACCGGGACTAGCGGGAGGGCCGACCTACGAGCAGTACTTC